The clone carrying this T cell receptor (beta chain) came up a few times. Antigen: not known. This sample stems from a study of radiotherapy plus CTLA-4 blockade in lung cancer. Germline lookup yields CDR1 LNHDA and CDR2 SQIVND (reference sequence). The CDR3 has 14 residues. V lost 6 bases and J lost 6; bases outside the gene matches: 9. Assay used: immunoSEQ multiplex PCR; TCRdb lists only in-frame clones, some missing. The table shows 40,000 to 45,000 clones, with under 80% occurring only once. Broader study findings: An expansion of tumor-derived TCR clones occurred in blood after radiotherapy plus ipilimumab.

This rearrangement joins TRBV19 to TRBJ1-1; 8 nucleotides align to TRBD1. Sample: peripheral blood, taken from a patient treated with radiotherapy plus ipilimumab. The TCR comes from a human donor with non-small cell lung cancer who had stable disease on radiotherapy plus ipilimumab. In DNA, the CDR3 is TGTGCCAGTAGCCTTGCAGGGGGCGTCGCTGAAGCTTTCTTT. Amino acid sequence: CASSLAGGVAEAFF.